The clone carrying this TCR beta chain was picked up many times. The CDR3 runs to 13 residues. V was clipped by 7 bases and J by 7 bases, with 17 bases between them. Germline assignment: CDR1 SQVTM and CDR2 ANQGSEA. The data belong to a study of read filtering for tumor transcriptome and immune sequencing. Looking at the study overall: The cohort had about 16 men and 14 to 15 women aged about 45 to 80, mean around 63 years.

The library was built from 400 to 500 ng RNA with molecular barcoded adaptors for alpha/delta and beta/gamma chains. TCRdb re-called the reads through MiXCR, storing one row per CDR3 protein. The table shows about 90,000 distinct CDR3 sequences, with approximately 13% occurring only once. Source material: a population of CD138-negative cells sorted from bone marrow. This chain uses TRBV29-1 with TRBJ2-1, with a tentative D call TRBD2 (6 bases). The receptor's source is a donor at least 40 years old with multiple myeloma. The CDR3 nucleotides read TGCAGCGGTGGGGGGAGTCCAGCGAATGAGCAGTTCTTC. It specifies CSGGGSPANEQFF.